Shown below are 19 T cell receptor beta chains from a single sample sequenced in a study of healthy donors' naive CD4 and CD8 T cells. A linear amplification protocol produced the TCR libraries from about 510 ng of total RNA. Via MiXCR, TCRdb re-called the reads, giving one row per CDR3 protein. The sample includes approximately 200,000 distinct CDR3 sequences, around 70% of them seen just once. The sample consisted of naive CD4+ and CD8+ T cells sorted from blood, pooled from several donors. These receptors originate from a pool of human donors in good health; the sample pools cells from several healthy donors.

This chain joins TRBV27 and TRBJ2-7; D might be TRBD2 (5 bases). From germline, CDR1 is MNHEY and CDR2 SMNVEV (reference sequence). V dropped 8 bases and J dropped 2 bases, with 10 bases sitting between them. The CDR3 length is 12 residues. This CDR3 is CASSAGPYEQYF. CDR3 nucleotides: TGTGCCAGCTCCGCGGGCCCCTACGAGCAGTACTTC.

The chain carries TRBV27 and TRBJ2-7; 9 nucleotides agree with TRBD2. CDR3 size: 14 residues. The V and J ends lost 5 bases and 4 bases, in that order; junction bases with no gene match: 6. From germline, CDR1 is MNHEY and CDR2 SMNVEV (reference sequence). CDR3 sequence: CASSLGTSRYEQYF. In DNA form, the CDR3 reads TGTGCCAGCAGTCTGGGGACTAGCCGGTACGAGCAGTACTTC.

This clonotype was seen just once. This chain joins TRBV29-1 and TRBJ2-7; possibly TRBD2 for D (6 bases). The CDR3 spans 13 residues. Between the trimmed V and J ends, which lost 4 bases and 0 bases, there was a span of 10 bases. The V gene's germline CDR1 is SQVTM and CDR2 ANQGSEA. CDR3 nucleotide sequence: TGCAGCGTTGCCGCGGGGAACTCCTACGAGCAGTACTTC. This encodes CSVAAGNSYEQYF.

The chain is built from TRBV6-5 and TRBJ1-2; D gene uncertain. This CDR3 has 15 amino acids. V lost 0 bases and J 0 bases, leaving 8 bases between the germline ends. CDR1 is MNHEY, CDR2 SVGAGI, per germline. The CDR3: CASSYSGYANYGYTF. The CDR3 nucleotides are TGTGCCAGCAGTTACTCGGGTTATGCTAACTATGGCTACACCTTC.

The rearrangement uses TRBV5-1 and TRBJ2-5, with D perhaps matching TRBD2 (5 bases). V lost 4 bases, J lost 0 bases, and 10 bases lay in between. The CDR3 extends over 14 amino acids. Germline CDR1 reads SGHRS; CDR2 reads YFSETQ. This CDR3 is CASSGTGNQETQYF. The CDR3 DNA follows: TGCGCCAGCAGCGGCACGGGAAACCAAGAGACCCAGTACTTC.

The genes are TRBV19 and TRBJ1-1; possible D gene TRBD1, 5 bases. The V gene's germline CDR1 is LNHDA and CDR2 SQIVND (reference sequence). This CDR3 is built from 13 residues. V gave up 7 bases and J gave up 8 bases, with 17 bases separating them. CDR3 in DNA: TGTGCCAGTACAGGTCCAGGGAAGTTGGAAGCTTTCTTT. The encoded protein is CASTGPGKLEAFF.

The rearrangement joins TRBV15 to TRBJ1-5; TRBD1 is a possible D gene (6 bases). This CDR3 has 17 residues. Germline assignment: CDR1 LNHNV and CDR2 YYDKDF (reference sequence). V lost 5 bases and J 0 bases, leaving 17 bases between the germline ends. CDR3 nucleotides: TGTGCCACCAGCCGGGCAGAAGGACAGAGTAGCAATCAGCCCCAGCATTTT. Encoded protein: CATSRAEGQSSNQPQHF.

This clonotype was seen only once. The CDR3: CASGAGSQARAFF. CDR3 nucleotide sequence: TGTGCTAGTGGGGCCGGGAGTCAGGCTCGAGCTTTCTTT. This chain connects TRBV12-5 to TRBJ1-1; D is uncertain. CDR1 and CDR2 from the germline V gene are LGHNT and FRNRAP. The CDR3 extends over 13 amino acids. V lost 6 bases to trimming and J lost 10 bases, with 18 bases between them.

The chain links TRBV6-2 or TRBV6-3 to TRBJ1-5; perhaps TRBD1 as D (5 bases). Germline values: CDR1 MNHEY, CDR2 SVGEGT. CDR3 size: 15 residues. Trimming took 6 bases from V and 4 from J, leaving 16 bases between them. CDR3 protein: CASSTRQFPNQPQHF. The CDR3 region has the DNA TGTGCCAGCAGCACTAGACAGTTTCCAAATCAGCCCCAGCATTTT.

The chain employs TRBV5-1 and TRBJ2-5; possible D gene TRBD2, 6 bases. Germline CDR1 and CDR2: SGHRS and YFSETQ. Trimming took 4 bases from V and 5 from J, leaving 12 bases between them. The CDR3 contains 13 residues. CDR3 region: CASSDGGLETQYF. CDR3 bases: TGCGCCAGCAGCGACGGGGGTCTGGAGACCCAGTACTTC.

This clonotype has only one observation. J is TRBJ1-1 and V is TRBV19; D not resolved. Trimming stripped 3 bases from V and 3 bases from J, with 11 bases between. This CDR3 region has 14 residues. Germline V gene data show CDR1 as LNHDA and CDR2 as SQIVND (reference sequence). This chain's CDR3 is CASSIGPAYTEAFF. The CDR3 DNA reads TGTGCCAGTAGTATTGGGCCCGCGTACACTGAAGCTTTCTTT.

In DNA, the CDR3 is TGTGCCAGCAGCCAACGAGGACAGATCGGCTACGAGCAGTACTTC. This codes for CASSQRGQIGYEQYF. The chain employs TRBV14 and TRBJ2-7, with D perhaps TRBD1 (6 bases). Germline-derived CDR1 and CDR2 are SGHDN and FVKESK. The V and J ends lost 2 bases and 3 bases respectively, with 14 bases between them. The CDR3 spans 15 residues.

CDR3 sequence (DNA): TGTGCCAGCAGTTACTCTACAGGGGAGAGCTCCTACGAGCAGTACTTC. This gives the protein CASSYSTGESSYEQYF. This chain joins TRBV6-5 and TRBJ2-7; 7 bases map to TRBD1. The V gene's germline CDR1 is MNHEY and CDR2 SVGAGI. This CDR3 spans 16 amino acids. After removal of 0 bases from V and 0 bases from J, the junction contained 5 bases not matched to a gene.

The CDR3 spells CASSKLGQGINQPQHF. CDR3 bases: TGTGCCAGTAGTAAGCTAGGACAGGGGATCAATCAGCCCCAGCATTTT. V and J are TRBV19 and TRBJ1-5, with 9 bases that match TRBD1. From germline, CDR1 is LNHDA and CDR2 SQIVND (reference sequence). The J segment lost 3 bases and the V segment lost 4 bases, leaving 7 bases of the junction unmatched. The CDR3 contains 16 residues.

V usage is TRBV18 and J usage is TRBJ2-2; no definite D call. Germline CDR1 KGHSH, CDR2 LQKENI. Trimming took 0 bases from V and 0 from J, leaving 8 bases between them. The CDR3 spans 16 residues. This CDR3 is CASSPPGIPNTGELFF. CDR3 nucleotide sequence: TGTGCCAGCTCACCACCGGGCATCCCGAACACCGGGGAGCTGTTTTTT.

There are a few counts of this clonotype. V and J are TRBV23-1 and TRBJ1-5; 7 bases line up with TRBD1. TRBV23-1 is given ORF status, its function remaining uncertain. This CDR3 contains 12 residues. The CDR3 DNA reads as TGCCCAAGACAGGGTCCCAATCAGCCCCAGCATTTT. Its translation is CPRQGPNQPQHF.

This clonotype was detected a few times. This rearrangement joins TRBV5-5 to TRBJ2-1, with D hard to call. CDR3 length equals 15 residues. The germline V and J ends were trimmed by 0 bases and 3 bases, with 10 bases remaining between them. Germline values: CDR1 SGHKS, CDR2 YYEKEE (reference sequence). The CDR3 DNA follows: TGTGCCAGCAGCTTGGTTTTGCGGAACTACAATGAGCAGTTCTTC. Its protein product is CASSLVLRNYNEQFF.

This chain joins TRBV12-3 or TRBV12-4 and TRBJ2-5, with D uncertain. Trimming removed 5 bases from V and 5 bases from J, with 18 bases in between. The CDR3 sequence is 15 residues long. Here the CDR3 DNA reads TGTGCCAGCAGTCTAACATCGTGGGTAGGCGAGACCCAGTACTTC. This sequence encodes CASSLTSWVGETQYF.

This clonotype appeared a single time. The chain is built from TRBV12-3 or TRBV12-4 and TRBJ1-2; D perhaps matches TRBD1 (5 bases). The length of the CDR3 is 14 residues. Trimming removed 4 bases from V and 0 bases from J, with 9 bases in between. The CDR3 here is CASSYRNSNYGYTF. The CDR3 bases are TGTGCCAGCAGTTACAGGAATTCTAACTATGGCTACACCTTC.